This record concerns one T cell receptor (beta chain) sequence. These data come from a study of blood T cell repertoires in COVID-19. Study as a whole: Acute and convalescent COVID-19 specimens originated in the United States, Italy and Spain. Sources were T cells, B-cell-depleted T cells, or PBMCs; the material itself was cDNA or gDNA.

Authors' data handling: Amplification from reference gene primers served as the basis for estimated nucleated cell counts. Clones were read by immunoSEQ multiplex PCR, and TCRdb kept only the in-frame ones, dropping some. V and J calls and clone size are those listed in that table; D and trimming were worked out from the DNA. The sample comprises under 150,000 clones, approximately 86% of which are singletons, and approximately 20% rests with the top ten. The CDR3 loop spans 15 amino acids. The ends lost 1 base at V and 6 bases at J; junction bases unmatched: 5. Germline values: CDR1 SGHDT, CDR2 YYEEEE.

This clonotype was obtained from a woman in her fifties or sixties who had recovered from COVID-19. V usage is TRBV5-6 and J usage is TRBJ2-1; 9 positions match TRBD1. Specimen: peripheral blood. CDR3 sequence reads: CASSLSGTGLNEQFF. DNA for the CDR3: TGTGCCAGCAGCTTGTCCGGGACAGGGCTCAATGAGCAGTTCTTC.